These 25 T cell receptor beta chains were all obtained from the same sample, sequenced in a study of shared T cell receptors in the human thymus. Libraries were prepared by immunoSEQ multiplex PCR; TCRdb keeps only in-frame clonotypes and omits some of them. The data show over 450,000 clones, 75% to 85% seen once. These records were also assigned to another study, of human thymus T cells.

Material: thymocytes. The source of these receptors is a boy in the first two years of life with a congenital heart defect.

The chain links TRBV19 to TRBJ2-1; D might be TRBD2 (5 bases). V shed 11 bases and J shed 12 bases, with 20 bases lying between them. CDR1 and CDR2 from the germline V gene are LNHDA and SQIVND (reference sequence). The CDR3 consists of 12 residues. The DNA of the CDR3 is TGTGCCTTTCTCTCGGAAGGGAGCCCGCAGTTCTTC. This codes for CAFLSEGSPQFF.

This clone has just one count. V usage is TRBV1 and J usage is TRBJ1-4; the table gives TRBD1 as D, unverified against the DNA. TRBV1 is a known pseudogene. There are 17 residues in the CDR3. CDR3 sequence reads: CTSSRSRGRRPRYGLFF. In nucleotides, the CDR3 is TGCACCAGCAGCCGCAGCAGGGGTCGTAGGCCTAGGTATGGACTGTTTTTT.

V usage is TRBV13 and J usage is TRBJ1-3, with 11 positions matching TRBD1. The CDR3 has 17 residues. The ends lost 0 bases at V and 3 bases at J; junction bases unmatched: 4. CDR1 and CDR2 from the germline V gene are PRHDT and FYEKMQ (reference sequence). The CDR3 loop is CASSLGADRGHGNTIYF. In DNA, the CDR3 is TGTGCCAGCAGCTTAGGCGCGGACAGGGGGCATGGAAACACCATATATTTT.

This clone was seen once. CDR3 residues: CASSQAPGFNEQYF. CDR3 bases: TGCGCCAGCAGCCAAGCCCCAGGGTTTAACGAGCAGTACTTC. The V gene is TRBV4-1, the J gene TRBJ2-7; tentative D call: TRBD1 (5 bases). The CDR3 extends over 14 amino acids. V lost 1 base and J 5 bases, leaving 12 bases between the germline ends. CDR1 MGHRA and CDR2 YSYEKL come from the germline V gene.

The chain employs TRBV12-5 and TRBJ2-5; 15 nucleotides align to TRBD2. This CDR3 has 17 residues. Trimming took 1 base from V and 5 from J; bases not matched to a gene: 5. CDR1 and CDR2 (germline): LGHNT, FRNRAP. In DNA form, the CDR3 reads TGTGCTAGTGGTTTGGGGGGACTAGCGGGAGGCCGGGAGACCCAGTACTTC. Amino acids: CASGLGGLAGGRETQYF.

The chain employs TRBV9 and TRBJ2-2; 7 bases align to TRBD2. Germline-derived CDR1 and CDR2 are SGDLS and YYNGEE. Trimming at V came to 3 bases and at J to 3 bases, leaving 20 bases not matched to a gene. The CDR3 runs to 20 residues. As DNA, the CDR3 is TGTGCCAGCAGCGCCGGACTAGAGCCCGCCGACGGCGCCGACACCGGGGAGCTGTTTTTT. Amino acid sequence: CASSAGLEPADGADTGELFF.

This sequence joins TRBV5-4 and TRBJ2-7; TRBD1 matches at 8 bases. CDR1 and CDR2 (germline): SGHNT, YYREEE (reference sequence). The J segment lost 4 bases and the V segment lost 1 base, leaving 13 bases of the junction unmatched. The CDR3 runs to 17 residues. Here the CDR3 reads CASSLNSGQGGWYEQYF. The CDR3 DNA reads TGTGCCAGCAGCTTGAATTCAGGACAGGGAGGTTGGTACGAGCAGTACTTC.

The rearrangement uses TRBV4-3 and TRBJ2-1, with 9 positions matching TRBD1. V dropped 6 bases and J dropped 7; count of bases not matched to a gene: 19. The CDR3 length is 18 residues. Per the germline V gene, CDR1 is LGHNA and CDR2 is YSLEER. CDR3 DNA: TGCGCCAGCAGATTTGACTTATCGGCGGGACAGGGATTGAATGAGCAGTTCTTC. This encodes CASRFDLSAGQGLNEQFF.

This clone was detected once. This rearrangement joins TRBV4-3 to TRBJ2-1; 9 bases match TRBD2. CDR1 and CDR2 from the germline V gene are LGHNA and YSLEER. Trimming took 0 bases from V and 3 from J; bases not matched to a gene: 9. The CDR3 totals 18 residues. CDR3 residues: CASSQDKLLAGIYNEQFF. CDR3 nucleotides: TGCGCCAGCAGCCAAGATAAGCTGCTAGCGGGAATCTACAATGAGCAGTTCTTC.

The rearrangement links TRBV5-1 to TRBJ2-3, with 11 nucleotides matching TRBD2. Trimming removed 0 bases from V and 8 bases from J; junction bases left unmatched: 5. The germline CDR1 and CDR2 sequences are SGHRS and YFSETQ. The CDR3 is made up of 15 amino acids. CDR3 protein: CASSLVSGRAGTQYF. CDR3 nucleotide sequence: TGCGCCAGCAGCTTGGTTAGCGGGAGGGCCGGTACGCAGTATTTT.

The chain's CDR3 is CASSLFLANEQFF. The CDR3 DNA sequence: TGTGCCAGCTCACTCTTTTTAGCCAATGAGCAGTTCTTC. V is TRBV18 and J is TRBJ2-1, with no clear D. The germline gives CDR1 KGHSH, CDR2 LQKENI. CDR3 length equals 13 residues. The V end lost 4 bases, the J end lost 6 bases, and 10 bases lay between the germline ends.

The rearrangement links TRBV4-3 to TRBJ1-2; weak D call: TRBD1 (5 bases). Germline assignment: CDR1 LGHNA and CDR2 YSLEER. Trimming pared 1 base from V and 2 bases from J, leaving 8 bases between. This CDR3 is built from 14 residues. This chain's CDR3 is CASSQATANYGYTF. CDR3 sequence (DNA): TGCGCCAGCAGCCAAGCGACAGCCAACTATGGCTACACCTTC.

This chain links TRBV9 with TRBJ2-3, with D possibly being TRBD2 (5 bases). This CDR3 has 15 amino acids. Per the germline V gene, CDR1 is SGDLS and CDR2 is YYNGEE. V lost 0 bases and J 4 bases, leaving 12 bases between the germline ends. The DNA for the CDR3 is TGTGCCAGCAGCGTAGGGGAGAACCAGGCAGATACGCAGTATTTT. It translates to CASSVGENQADTQYF. The whole variable domain, remainder taken from reference TRBV9 and TRBJ2-3, is DSGVTQTPKHLITATGQRVTLRCSPRSGDLSVYWYQQSLDQGLQFLIQYYNGEERAKGNILERFSAQQFPDLHSELNLSSLELGDSALYFCASSVGENQADTQYFGPGTRLTVL.

V usage is TRBV4-3 and J usage is TRBJ2-5, with 7 bases lining up with TRBD2. CDR3 size: 16 residues. From germline, CDR1 is LGHNA and CDR2 YSLEER. V lost 2 bases, J lost 4 bases, and 10 bases stayed unmatched. As DNA, the CDR3 is TGCGCCAGCAGCCAATACGGGCGGGAGTTGGGAGAGACCCAGTACTTC. Protein: CASSQYGRELGETQYF.

J is TRBJ2-3 and V is TRBV25-1, with 10 bases identical to TRBD1. Trimming cost V 4 bases and J 2 bases; bases outside gene matches: 12. Germline V lookup: CDR1 MGHDK, CDR2 SYGVNS. The CDR3 is made up of 18 amino acids. The CDR3, as DNA: TGTGCCAGCAGTGGGACCCTGACAGGGGGCGGGGACACAGATACGCAGTATTTT. This sequence encodes CASSGTLTGGGDTDTQYF.

This clone was found a few times. The V call is TRBV5-4, the J call TRBJ2-7; 15 nucleotides match TRBD2. The CDR3 has 16 amino acids. V was pared by 4 bases and J by 5 bases, with 7 bases of the junction left unmatched. Germline loops: CDR1 SGHNT, CDR2 YYREEE (reference sequence). This CDR3 is CASSPGTSGRTNEQYF. Written as DNA, the CDR3 is TGTGCCAGCAGCCCTGGGACTAGCGGGAGGACAAACGAGCAGTACTTC.

The chain joins TRBV7-9 to TRBJ2-7, with TRBD1 matching over 9 bases. Germline CDR1 and CDR2: SEHNR and FQNEAQ (reference sequence). The J segment lost 0 bases and the V segment lost 1 base, leaving 1 base of the junction unmatched. The CDR3 runs 15 residues. The CDR3 coding sequence is TGTGCCAGCAGCTTAGAGACAGGGGGCTCCTACGAGCAGTACTTC. Amino acids: CASSLETGGSYEQYF.

The chain links TRBV5-1 to TRBJ2-4; perhaps TRBD1 as D (5 bases). Germline V gives CDR1 SGHRS, CDR2 YFSETQ. The CDR3 is 13 amino acids. Trimming removed 0 bases at V and 4 bases at J, with 5 bases between. The CDR3 is CASSLGQKNIQYF. Written as DNA, the CDR3 is TGCGCCAGCAGCTTGGGACAGAAAAACATTCAGTACTTC.

The V and J genes are TRBV2 and TRBJ2-1; D remains unclear. Germline CDR1 reads SNHLY; CDR2 reads FYNNEI. This CDR3 has 12 amino acids. The V and J ends lost 4 bases and 8 bases respectively, with 9 bases between them. CDR3 DNA sequence: TGTGCCAGCAGTGCCAAGCGCGATGAGCAGTTCTTC. It is translated as CASSAKRDEQFF.

The chain employs TRBV4-2 and TRBJ2-5; 9 bases are a match to TRBD1. V lost 3 bases and J lost 5; bases outside the gene matches: 4. This CDR3 has 14 amino acids. Germline CDR1 is LGHNA and CDR2 is YNFKEQ. CDR3 nucleotide sequence: TGTGCCAGCAGCCAGTACAGGGGGCAGGAGACCCAGTACTTC. It specifies CASSQYRGQETQYF.

J is TRBJ2-5 and V is TRBV14; D possibly corresponds to TRBD2 (6 bases). Germline V gene sequence: CDR1 SGHDN, CDR2 FVKESK. Trimming shortened V by 2 bases and J by 7 bases, and 11 bases separated the two germline ends. CDR3 length equals 13 residues. The CDR3, as DNA: TGTGCCAGCAGCCAACCGGGAGAGGGGACCCAGTACTTC. Translated: CASSQPGEGTQYF.

The chain is built from TRBV27 and TRBJ1-4; weak D call: TRBD1 (5 bases). Germline-derived CDR1 and CDR2 are MNHEY and SMNVEV (reference sequence). Trimming took off 3 bases at V and 8 bases at J, with 13 bases between the two ends. CDR3 length: 14 amino acids. Here the CDR3 reads CASSFSGTEEKLFF. CDR3 DNA sequence: TGTGCCAGCAGTTTTTCCGGGACTGAGGAAAAACTGTTTTTT.

This clone was counted a few times. The chain is built from TRBV19 and TRBJ1-4; 7 nucleotides match TRBD1. CDR1 and CDR2 from the germline V gene are LNHDA and SQIVND (reference sequence). CDR3 length equals 17 residues. V shed 0 bases, J shed 0 bases, and the junction held 4 bases outside the gene matches. CDR3 in DNA: TGTGCCAGTAGTATAGAGGGACAGCCTGCAACTAATGAAAAACTGTTTTTT. It specifies CASSIEGQPATNEKLFF.

The chain recombines TRBV6-5 with TRBJ2-5, with a tentative D call TRBD2 (5 bases). V gave up 2 bases and J gave up 5 bases, with 15 bases separating them. Per the germline V gene, CDR1 is MNHEY and CDR2 is SVGAGI. The CDR3 spans 15 residues. This CDR3 is CASSYRGMGLETQYF. The CDR3 DNA reads as TGTGCCAGCAGTTACCGAGGGATGGGGTTGGAGACCCAGTACTTC.

CDR3 sequence reads: CASSLRTGQGACEQYF. The CDR3 nucleotides are TGTGCCAGCAGTTTACGGACGGGACAGGGGGCATGCGAGCAGTACTTC. The rearrangement links TRBV28 to TRBJ2-7; 12 bases map to TRBD1. V was pared by 2 bases and J by 6 bases, with 8 bases of the junction left unmatched. This CDR3 has 16 residues. Looked up from germline, CDR1 is MDHEN and CDR2 is SYDVKM.